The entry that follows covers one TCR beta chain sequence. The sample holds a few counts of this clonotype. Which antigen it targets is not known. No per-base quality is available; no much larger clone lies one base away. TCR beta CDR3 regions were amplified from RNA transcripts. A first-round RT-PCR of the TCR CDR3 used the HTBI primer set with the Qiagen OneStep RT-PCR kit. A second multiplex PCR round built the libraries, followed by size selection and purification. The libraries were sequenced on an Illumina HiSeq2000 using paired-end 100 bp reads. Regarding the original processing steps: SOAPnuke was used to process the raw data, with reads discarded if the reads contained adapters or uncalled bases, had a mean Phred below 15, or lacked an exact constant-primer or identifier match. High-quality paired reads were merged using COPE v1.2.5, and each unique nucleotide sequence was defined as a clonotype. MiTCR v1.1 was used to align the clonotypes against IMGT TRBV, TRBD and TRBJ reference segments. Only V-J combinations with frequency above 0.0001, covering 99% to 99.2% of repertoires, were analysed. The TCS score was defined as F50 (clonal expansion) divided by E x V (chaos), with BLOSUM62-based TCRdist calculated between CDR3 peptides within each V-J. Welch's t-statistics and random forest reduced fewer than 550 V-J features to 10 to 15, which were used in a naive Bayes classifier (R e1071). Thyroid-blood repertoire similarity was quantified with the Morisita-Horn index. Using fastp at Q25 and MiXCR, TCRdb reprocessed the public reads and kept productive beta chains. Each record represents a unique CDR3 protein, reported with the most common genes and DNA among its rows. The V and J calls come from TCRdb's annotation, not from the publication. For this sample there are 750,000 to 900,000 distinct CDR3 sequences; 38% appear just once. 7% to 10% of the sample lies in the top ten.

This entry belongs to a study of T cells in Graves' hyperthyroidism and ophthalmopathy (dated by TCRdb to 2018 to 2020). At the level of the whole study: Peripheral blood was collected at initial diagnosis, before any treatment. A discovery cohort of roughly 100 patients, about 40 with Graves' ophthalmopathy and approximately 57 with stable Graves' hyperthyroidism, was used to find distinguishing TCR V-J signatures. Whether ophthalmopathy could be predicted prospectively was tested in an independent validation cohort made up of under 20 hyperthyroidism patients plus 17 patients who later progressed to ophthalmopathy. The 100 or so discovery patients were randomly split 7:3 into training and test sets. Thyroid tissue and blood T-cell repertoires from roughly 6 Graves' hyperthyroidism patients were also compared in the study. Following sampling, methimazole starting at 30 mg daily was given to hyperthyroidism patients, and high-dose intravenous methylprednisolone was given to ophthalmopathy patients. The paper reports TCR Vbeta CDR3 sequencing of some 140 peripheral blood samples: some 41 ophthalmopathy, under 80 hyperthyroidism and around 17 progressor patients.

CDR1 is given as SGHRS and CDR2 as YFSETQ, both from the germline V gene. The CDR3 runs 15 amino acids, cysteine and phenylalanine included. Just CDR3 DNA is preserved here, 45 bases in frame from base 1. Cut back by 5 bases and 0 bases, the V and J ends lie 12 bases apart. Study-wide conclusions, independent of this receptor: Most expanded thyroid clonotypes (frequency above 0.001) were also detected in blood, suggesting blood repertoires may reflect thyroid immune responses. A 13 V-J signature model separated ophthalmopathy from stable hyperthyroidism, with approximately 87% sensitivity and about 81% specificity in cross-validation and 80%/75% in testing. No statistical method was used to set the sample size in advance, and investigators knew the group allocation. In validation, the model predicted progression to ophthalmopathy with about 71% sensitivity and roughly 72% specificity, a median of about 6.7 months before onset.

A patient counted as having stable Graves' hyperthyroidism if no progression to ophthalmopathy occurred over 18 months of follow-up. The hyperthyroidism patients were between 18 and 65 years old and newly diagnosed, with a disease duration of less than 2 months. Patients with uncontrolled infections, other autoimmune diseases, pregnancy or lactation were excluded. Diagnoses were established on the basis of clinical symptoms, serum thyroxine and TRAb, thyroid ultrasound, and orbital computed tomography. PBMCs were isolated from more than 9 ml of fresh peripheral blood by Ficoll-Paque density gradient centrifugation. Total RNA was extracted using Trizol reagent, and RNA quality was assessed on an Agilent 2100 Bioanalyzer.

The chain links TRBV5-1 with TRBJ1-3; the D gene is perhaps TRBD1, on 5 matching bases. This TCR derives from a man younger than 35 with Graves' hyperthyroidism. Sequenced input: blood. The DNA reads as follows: TGCGCCAGCAGTTCAGGGTCTTACTCTGGAAACACCATATATTTT. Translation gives CASSSGSYSGNTIYF.